This T cell receptor (beta chain) derives from a study of OX40 agonist ivuxolimab in advanced cancers. With 1 base clipped from V and 5 bases from J, the junction kept 3 bases outside the gene matches. The CDR3 totals 13 residues. Per germline, CDR1 SQVTM and CDR2 ANQGSEA. Findings and limits, study-wide: CD8+ T cells showed, on average, more clonal expansion than CD4+ cells.

Turning to this clone: Its antigen is still unknown.

The repertoire was sequenced with immunoSEQ multiplex PCR; TCRdb's copy has only in-frame clones and lacks some. The data contain about 83,000 clones, 75% to 95% of them seen just once; the ten biggest clones take up less than 0.55%. Sequencing used CD4+ or CD8+ T cells sorted from blood, obtained in a trial of the OX40 agonist ivuxolimab. This TCR was sampled from an adult with an advanced solid tumor such as melanoma, head and neck, liver or kidney cancer. The chain links TRBV29-1 to TRBJ1-2; 8 bases line up with TRBD1. The CDR3 reads CSVEVGQGYGYTF. CDR3 DNA: TGCAGCGTTGAAGTAGGACAGGGTTATGGCTACACCTTC.